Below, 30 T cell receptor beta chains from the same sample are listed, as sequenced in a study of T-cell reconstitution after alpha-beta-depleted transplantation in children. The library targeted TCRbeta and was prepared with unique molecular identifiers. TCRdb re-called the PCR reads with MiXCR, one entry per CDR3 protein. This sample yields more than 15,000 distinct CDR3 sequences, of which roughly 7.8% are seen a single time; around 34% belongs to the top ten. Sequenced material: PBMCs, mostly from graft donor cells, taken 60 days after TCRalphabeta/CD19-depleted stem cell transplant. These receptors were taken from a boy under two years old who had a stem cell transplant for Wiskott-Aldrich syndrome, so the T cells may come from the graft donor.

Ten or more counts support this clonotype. The CDR3 region is CASSYPGTKRGQPQHF. CDR3 bases: TGTGCCAGCAGTTACCCAGGGACGAAAAGAGGGCAGCCCCAGCATTTT. The V and J genes are TRBV6-5 and TRBJ1-5; a weak D match, TRBD1 (5 bases). Trimming took 2 bases from V and 7 from J, leaving 18 bases between them. Germline CDR1 and CDR2: MNHEY and SVGAGI. This CDR3 has 16 residues.

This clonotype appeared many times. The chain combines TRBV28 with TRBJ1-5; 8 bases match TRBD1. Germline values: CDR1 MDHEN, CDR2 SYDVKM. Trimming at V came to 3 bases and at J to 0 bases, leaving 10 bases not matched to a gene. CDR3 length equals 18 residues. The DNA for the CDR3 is TGTGCCAGCAGTTTCGTCGGTCGGACAGGGCATAGCAATCAGCCCCAGCATTTT. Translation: CASSFVGRTGHSNQPQHF.

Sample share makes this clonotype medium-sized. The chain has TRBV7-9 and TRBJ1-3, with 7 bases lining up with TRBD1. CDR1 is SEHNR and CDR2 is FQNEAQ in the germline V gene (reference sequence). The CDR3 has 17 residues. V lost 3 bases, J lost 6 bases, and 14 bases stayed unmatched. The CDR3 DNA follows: TGTGCCAGCAGCTTCCCTCTCGGCGGACAGGAAAAAAACACCATATATTTT. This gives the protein CASSFPLGGQEKNTIYF.

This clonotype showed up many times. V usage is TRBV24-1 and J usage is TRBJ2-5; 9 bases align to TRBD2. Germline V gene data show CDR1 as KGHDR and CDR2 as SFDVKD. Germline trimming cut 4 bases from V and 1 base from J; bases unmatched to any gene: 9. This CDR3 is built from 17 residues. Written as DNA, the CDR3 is TGTGCCACCAGTGACGGCTTAGGTAGCGGGAGCCAAGAGACCCAGTACTTC. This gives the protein CATSDGLGSGSQETQYF.

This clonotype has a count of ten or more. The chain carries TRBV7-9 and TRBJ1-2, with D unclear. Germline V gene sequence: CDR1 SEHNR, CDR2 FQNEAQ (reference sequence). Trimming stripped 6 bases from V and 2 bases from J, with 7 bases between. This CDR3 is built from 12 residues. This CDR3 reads CASRPENYGYTF. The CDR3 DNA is TGTGCCAGCAGACCAGAGAACTATGGCTACACCTTC.

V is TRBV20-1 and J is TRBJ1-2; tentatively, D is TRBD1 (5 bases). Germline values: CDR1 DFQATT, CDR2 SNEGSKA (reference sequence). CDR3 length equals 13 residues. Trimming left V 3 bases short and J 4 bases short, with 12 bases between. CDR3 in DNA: TGCAGTGCTAGTCGGGGGGAAAGCTATGGCTACACCTTC. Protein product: CSASRGESYGYTF.

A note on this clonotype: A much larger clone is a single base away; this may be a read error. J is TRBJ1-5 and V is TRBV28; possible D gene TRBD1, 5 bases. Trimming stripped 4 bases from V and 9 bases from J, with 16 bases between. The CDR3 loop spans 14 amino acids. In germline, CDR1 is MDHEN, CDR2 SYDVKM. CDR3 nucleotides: TGTGCCAGCAGTTCCGGACGGGGCTATACGCCCCAGCATTTT. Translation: CASSSGRGYTPQHF.

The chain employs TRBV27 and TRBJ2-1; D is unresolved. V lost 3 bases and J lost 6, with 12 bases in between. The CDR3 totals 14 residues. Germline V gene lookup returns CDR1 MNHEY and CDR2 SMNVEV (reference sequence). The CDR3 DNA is TGTGCCAGCAGTTTTCCCGGGCCAGGCAATGAGCAGTTCTTC. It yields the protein CASSFPGPGNEQFF.

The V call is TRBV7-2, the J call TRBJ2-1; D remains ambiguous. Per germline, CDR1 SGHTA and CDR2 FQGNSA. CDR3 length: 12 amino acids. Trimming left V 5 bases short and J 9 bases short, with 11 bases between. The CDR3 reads CASSRTPREQFF. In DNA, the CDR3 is TGTGCCAGCAGCCGGACCCCCCGTGAGCAGTTCTTC.

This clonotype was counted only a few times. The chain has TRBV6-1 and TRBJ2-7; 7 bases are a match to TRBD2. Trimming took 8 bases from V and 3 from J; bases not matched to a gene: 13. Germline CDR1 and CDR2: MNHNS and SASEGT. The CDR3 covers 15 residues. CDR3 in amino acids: CASGGRAGTNYEQYF. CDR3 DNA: TGTGCCAGCGGGGGAAGAGCGGGAACAAACTACGAGCAGTACTTC.

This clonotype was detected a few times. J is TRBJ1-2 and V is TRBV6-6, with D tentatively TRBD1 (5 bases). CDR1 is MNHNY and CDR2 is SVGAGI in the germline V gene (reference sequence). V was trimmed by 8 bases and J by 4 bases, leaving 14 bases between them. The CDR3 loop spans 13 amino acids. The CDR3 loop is CASRADRLYGYTF. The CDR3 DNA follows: TGTGCCAGCCGGGCCGACAGACTCTATGGCTACACCTTC.

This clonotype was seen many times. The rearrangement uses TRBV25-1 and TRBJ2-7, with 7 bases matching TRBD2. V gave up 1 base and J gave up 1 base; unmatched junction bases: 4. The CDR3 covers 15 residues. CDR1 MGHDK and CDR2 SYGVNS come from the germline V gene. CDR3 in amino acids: CASSELGGRSYEQYF. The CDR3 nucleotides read TGTGCCAGCAGTGAATTGGGAGGGAGGTCCTACGAGCAGTACTTC.

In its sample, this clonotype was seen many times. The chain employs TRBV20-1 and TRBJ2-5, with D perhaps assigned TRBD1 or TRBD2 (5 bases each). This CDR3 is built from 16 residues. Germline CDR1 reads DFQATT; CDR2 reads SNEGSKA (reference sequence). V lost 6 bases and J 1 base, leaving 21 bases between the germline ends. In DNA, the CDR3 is TGCAGTGCCACCGGGGAAGGGGCTATGGGCCAAGAGACCCAGTACTTC. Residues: CSATGEGAMGQETQYF.

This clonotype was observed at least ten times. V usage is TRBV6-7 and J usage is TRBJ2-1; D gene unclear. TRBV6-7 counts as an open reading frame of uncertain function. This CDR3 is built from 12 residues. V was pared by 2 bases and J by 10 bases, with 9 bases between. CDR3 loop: CASSYLGLEQFF. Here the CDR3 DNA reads TGTGCCAGCAGTTACCTTGGGTTGGAGCAGTTCTTC.

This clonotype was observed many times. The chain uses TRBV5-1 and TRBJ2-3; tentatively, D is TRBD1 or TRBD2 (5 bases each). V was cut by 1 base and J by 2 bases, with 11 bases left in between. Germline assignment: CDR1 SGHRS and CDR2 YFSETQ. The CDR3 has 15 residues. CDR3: CASSLRRDPTDTQYF. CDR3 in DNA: TGCGCCAGCAGCTTGAGACGGGACCCCACAGATACGCAGTATTTT. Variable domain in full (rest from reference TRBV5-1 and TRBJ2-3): KAGVTQTPRYLIKTRGQQVTLSCSPISGHRSVSWYQQTPGQGLQFLFEYFSETQRNKGNFPGRFSGRQFSNSRSEMNVSTLELGDSALYLCASSLRRDPTDTQYFGPGTRLTVL.

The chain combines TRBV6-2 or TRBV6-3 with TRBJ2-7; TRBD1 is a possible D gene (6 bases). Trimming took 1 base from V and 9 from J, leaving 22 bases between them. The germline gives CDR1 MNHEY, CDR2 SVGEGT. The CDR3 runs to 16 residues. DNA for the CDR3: TGTGCCAGCAGTTACTTAGGGGGAGTCGGGCCCCTAGGGCAGTACTTC. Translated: CASSYLGGVGPLGQYF.

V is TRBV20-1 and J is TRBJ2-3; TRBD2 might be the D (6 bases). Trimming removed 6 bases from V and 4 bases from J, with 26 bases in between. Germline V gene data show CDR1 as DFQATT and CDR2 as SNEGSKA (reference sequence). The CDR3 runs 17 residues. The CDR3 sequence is CSAGLRSGGFSADTQYF. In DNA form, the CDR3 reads TGCAGTGCCGGACTTCGTAGCGGAGGGTTTAGCGCAGATACGCAGTATTTT.

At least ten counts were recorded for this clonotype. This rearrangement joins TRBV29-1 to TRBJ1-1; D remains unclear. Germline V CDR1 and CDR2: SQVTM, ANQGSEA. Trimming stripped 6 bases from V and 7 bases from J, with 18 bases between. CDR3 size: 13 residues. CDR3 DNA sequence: TGCAGCGTCCATCCCGGGGATAATGTTGAAGCTTTCTTT. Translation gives CSVHPGDNVEAFF.

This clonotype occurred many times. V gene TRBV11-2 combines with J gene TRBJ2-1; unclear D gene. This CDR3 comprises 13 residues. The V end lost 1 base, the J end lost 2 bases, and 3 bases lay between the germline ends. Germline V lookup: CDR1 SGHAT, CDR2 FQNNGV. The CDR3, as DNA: TGTGCCAGCAGCTTAGGGACCTACAATGAGCAGTTCTTC. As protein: CASSLGTYNEQFF.

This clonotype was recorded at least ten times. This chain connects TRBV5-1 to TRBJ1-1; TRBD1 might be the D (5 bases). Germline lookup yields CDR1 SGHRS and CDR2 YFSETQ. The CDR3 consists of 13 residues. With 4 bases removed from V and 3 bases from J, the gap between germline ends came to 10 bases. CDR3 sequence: CASSRDSYTEAFF. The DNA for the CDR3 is TGCGCCAGCAGCAGAGACAGTTACACTGAAGCTTTCTTT.

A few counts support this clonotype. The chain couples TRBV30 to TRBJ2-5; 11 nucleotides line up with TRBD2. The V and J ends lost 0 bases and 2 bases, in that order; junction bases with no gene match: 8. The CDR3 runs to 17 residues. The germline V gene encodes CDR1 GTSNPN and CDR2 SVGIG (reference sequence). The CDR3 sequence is CAWSVTSGALGQETQYF. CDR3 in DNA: TGTGCCTGGAGTGTGACTAGCGGGGCCCTGGGGCAAGAGACCCAGTACTTC.

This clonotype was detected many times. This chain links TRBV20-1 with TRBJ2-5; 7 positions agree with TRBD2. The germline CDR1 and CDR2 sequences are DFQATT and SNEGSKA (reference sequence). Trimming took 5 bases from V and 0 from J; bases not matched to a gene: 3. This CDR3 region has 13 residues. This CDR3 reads CSAGSGYQETQYF. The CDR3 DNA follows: TGCAGTGCTGGTAGCGGGTACCAAGAGACCCAGTACTTC.

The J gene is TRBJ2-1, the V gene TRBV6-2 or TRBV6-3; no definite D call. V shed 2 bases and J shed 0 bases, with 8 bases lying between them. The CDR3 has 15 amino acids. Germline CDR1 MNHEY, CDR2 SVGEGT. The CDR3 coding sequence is TGTGCCAGCAGTTACCGGCCCATCTCCTACAATGAGCAGTTCTTC. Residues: CASSYRPISYNEQFF.

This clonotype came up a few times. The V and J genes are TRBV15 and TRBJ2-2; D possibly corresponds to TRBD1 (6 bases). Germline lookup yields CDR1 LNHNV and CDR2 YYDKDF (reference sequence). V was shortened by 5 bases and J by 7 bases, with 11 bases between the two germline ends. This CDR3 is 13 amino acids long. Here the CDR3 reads CATSYRDFGELFF. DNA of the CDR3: TGTGCCACCAGCTACAGGGATTTCGGGGAGCTGTTTTTT.

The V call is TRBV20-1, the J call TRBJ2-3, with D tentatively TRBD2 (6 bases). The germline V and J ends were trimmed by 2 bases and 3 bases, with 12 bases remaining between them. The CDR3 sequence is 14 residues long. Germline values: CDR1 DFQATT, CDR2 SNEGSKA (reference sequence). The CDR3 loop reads CSARLAGRTDTQYF. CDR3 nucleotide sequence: TGCAGTGCTAGATTGGCGGGGCGGACAGATACGCAGTATTTT.

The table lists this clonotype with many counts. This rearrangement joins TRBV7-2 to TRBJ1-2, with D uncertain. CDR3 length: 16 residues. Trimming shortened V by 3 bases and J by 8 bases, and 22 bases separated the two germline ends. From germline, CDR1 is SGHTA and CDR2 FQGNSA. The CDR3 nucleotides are TGTGCCAGCAGCTTTCTCGAGGGAGGCTCCCGATTAGGCTACACCTTC. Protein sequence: CASSFLEGGSRLGYTF.

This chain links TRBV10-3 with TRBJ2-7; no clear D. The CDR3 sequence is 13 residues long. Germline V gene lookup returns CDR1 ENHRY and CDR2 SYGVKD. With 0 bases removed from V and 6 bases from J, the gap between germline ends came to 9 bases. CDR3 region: CAISESSIPEQYF. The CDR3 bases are TGTGCCATCAGTGAGTCGAGTATACCCGAGCAGTACTTC.

CDR3 DNA sequence: TGCAGTGCTACAAAGACAGGGATGGAGACCCAGTACTTC. Translation gives CSATKTGMETQYF. The rearrangement joins TRBV20-1 to TRBJ2-5; 7 bases match TRBD1. V lost 4 bases to trimming and J lost 5 bases; unmatched junction nucleotides: 7. The CDR3 spans 13 residues. Germline V gives CDR1 DFQATT, CDR2 SNEGSKA (reference sequence).

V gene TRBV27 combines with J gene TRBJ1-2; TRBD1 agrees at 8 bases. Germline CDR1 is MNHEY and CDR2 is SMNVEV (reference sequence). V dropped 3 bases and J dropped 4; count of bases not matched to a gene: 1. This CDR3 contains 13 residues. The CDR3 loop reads CASSFRGPYGYTF. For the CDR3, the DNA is TGTGCCAGCAGTTTCAGGGGGCCCTATGGCTACACCTTC.

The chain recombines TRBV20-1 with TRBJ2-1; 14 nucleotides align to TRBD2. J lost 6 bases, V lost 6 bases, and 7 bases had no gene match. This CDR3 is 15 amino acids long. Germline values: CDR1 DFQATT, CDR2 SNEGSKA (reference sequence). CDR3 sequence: CSAGGGLAGANEQFF. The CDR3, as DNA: TGCAGTGCGGGGGGGGGACTAGCGGGAGCCAATGAGCAGTTCTTC.